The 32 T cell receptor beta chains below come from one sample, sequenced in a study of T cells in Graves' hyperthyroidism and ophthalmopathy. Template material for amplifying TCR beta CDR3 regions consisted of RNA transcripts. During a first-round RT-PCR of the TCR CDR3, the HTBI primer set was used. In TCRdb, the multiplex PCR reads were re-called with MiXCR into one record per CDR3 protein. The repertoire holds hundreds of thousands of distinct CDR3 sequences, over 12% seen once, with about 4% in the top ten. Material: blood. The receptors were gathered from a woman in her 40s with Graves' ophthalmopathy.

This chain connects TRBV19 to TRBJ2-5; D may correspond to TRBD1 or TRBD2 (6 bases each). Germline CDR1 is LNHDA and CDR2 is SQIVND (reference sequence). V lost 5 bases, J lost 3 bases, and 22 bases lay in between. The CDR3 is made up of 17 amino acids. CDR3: CASSRTGGSRFEETQYF. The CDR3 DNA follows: TGTGCCAGTAGTCGAACCGGGGGCTCCCGATTCGAAGAGACCCAGTACTTC.

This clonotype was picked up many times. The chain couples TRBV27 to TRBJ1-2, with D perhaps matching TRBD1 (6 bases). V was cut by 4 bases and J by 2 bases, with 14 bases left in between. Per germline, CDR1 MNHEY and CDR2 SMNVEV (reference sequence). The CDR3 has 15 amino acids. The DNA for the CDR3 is TGTGCCAGCAGTTATATGGACGGGACAAACTATGGCTACACCTTC. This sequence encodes CASSYMDGTNYGYTF.

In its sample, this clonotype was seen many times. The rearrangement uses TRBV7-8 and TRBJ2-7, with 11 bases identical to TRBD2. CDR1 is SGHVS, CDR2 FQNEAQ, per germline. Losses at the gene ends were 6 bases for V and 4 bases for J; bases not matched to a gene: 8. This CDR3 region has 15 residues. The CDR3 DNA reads TGTGCCAGCAGACCCCTAGCGGGAGGCACATACGAGCAGTACTTC. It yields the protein CASRPLAGGTYEQYF.

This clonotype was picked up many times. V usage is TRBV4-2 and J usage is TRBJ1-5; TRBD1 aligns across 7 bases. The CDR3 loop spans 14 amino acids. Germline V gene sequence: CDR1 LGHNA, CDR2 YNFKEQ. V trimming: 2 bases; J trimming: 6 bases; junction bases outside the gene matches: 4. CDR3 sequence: CASSQPGGGQPQHF. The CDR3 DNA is TGTGCCAGCAGCCAACCAGGGGGTGGTCAGCCCCAGCATTTT.

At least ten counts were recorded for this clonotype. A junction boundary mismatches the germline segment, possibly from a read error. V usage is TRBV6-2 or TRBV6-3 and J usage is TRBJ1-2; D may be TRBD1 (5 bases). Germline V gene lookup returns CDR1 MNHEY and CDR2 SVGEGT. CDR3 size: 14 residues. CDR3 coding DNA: TGTGCCAGCACCCGGGACGGCCATAACTATGACTACACCTTC. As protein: CASTRDGHNYDYTF.

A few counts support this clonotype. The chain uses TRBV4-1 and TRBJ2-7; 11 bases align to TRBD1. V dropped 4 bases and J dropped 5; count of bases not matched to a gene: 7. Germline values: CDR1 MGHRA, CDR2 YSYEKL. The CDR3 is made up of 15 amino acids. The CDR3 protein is CASSRKDRGLDEQYF. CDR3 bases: TGCGCCAGCAGCCGGAAGGACAGGGGGCTAGACGAGCAGTACTTC.

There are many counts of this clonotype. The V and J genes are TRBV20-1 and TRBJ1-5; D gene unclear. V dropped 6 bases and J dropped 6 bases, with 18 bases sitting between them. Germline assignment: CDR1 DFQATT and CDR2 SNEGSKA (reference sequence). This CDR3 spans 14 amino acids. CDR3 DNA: TGCAGTGCCCTTCTGGGGTTACCGAGTCAGCCCCAGCATTTT. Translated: CSALLGLPSQPQHF.

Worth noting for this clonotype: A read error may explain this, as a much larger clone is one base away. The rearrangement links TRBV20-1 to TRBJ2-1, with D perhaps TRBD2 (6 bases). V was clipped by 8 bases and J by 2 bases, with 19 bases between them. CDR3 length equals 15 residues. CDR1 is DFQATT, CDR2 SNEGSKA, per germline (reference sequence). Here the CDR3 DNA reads TGCAGTACTATCGCAACGGGAGATACCTACAATGAGCAGTTCTTC. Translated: CSTIATGDTYNEQFF.

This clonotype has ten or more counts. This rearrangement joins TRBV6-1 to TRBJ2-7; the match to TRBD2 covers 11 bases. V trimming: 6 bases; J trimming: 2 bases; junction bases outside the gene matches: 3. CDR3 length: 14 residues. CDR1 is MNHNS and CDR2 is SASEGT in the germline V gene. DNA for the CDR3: TGTGCCAGCAGAGAGACTAGCGGGGCCTACGAGCAGTACTTC. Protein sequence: CASRETSGAYEQYF.

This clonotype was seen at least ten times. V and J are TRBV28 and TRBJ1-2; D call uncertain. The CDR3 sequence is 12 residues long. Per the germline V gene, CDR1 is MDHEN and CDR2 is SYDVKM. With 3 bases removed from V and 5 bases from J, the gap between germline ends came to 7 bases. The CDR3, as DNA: TGTGCCAGCAGTTTCATGAGATATGGCTACACCTTC. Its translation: CASSFMRYGYTF.

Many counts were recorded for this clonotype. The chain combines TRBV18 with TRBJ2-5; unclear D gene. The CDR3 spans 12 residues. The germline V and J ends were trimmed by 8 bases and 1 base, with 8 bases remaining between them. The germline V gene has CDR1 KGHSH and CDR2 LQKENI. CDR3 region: CASSPGQETQYF. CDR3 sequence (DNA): TGTGCCAGCAGCCCGGGCCAAGAGACCCAGTACTTC.

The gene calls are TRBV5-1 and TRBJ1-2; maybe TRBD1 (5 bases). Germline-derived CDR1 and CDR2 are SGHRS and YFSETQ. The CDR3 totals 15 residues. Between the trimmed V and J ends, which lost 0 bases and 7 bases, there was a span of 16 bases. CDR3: CASSLDRRDGGGYTF. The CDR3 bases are TGCGCCAGCAGCTTGGATCGCCGGGATGGGGGTGGCTACACCTTC. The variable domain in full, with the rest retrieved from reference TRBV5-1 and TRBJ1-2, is KAGVTQTPRYLIKTRGQQVTLSCSPISGHRSVSWYQQTPGQGLQFLFEYFSETQRNKGNFPGRFSGRQFSNSRSEMNVSTLELGDSALYLCASSLDRRDGGGYTFGSGTRLTVV.

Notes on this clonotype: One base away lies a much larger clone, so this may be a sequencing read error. In nucleotides, the CDR3 is TGTGCCAGCAGCCTGGCCCTAGCCGGTAGCAATCAGCCCCAGCATTTT. It yields the protein CASSLALAGSNQPQHF. This chain joins TRBV5-5 and TRBJ1-5, with no clear D. The CDR3 loop spans 16 amino acids. Germline V gene lookup returns CDR1 SGHKS and CDR2 YYEKEE (reference sequence). Trimming cost V 4 bases and J 0 bases, with 14 bases left between them.

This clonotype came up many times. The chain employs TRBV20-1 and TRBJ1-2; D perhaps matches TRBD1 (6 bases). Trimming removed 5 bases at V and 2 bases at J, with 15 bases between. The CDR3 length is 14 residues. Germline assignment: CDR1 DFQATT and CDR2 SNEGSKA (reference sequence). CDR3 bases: TGCAGTGCTTCGGACAGAGAACCAAACTATGGCTACACCTTC. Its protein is CSASDREPNYGYTF.

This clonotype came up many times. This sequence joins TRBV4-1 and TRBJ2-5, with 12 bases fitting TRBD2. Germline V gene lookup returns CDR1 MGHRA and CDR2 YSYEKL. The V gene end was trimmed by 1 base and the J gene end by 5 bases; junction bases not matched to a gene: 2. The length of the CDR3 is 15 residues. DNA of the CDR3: TGCGCCAGCAGCCAAGGGCTAGCGGGAGGGGAGACCCAGTACTTC. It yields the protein CASSQGLAGGETQYF.

The CDR3 nucleotides are TGTGCCAGCAGCTTAGTAGTCCGGGGACAGGGAGGACCGCGTGAGCAGTACTTC. It encodes CASSLVVRGQGGPREQYF. The J gene is TRBJ2-7, the V gene TRBV7-8, with 9 bases fitting TRBD1. The CDR3 has 18 residues. The V and J ends lost 1 base and 7 bases, in that order; junction bases with no gene match: 17. The germline gives CDR1 SGHVS, CDR2 FQNEAQ.

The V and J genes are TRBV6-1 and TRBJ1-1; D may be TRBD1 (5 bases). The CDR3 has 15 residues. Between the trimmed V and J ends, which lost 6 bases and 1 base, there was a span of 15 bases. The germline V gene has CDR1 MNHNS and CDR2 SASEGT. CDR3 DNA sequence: TGTGCCAGCAGCCTCTACCAAACAGGGAACACTGAAGCTTTCTTT. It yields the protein CASSLYQTGNTEAFF.

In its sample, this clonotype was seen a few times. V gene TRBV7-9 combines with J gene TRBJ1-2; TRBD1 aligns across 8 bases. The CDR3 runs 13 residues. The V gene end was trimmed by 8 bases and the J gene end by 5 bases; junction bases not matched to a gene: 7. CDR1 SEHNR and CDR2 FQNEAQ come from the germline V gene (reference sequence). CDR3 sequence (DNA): TGTGCCAGCCAGGGACAGGAAAAATATGGCTACACCTTC. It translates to CASQGQEKYGYTF.

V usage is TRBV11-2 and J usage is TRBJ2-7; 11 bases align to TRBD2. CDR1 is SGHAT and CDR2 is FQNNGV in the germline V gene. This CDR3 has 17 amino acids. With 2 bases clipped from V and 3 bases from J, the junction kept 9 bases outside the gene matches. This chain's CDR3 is CASSLYPGLAGIYEQYF. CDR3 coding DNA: TGTGCCAGCAGCTTATACCCTGGACTAGCGGGTATCTACGAGCAGTACTTC.

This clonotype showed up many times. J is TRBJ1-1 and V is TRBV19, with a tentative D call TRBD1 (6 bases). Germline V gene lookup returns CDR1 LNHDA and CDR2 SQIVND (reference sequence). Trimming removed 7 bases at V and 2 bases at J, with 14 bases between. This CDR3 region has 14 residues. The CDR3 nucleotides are TGTGCCAGTACCCCTCGCAGGGGAAACACTGAAGCTTTCTTT. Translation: CASTPRRGNTEAFF.

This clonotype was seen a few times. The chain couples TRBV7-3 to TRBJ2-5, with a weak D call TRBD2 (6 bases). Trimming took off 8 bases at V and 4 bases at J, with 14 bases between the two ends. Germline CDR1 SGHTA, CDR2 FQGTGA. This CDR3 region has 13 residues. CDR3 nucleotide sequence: TGTGCCAGCGGCCCGGGGGTAGGAGAGACCCAGTACTTC. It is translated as CASGPGVGETQYF.

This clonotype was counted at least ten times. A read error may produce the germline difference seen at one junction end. CDR3 sequence (DNA): TGTGCTAGCAGCTCTGTACCGGGAGTAGAAGAGACCCAGTACTTC. Residues: CASSSVPGVEETQYF. V usage is TRBV7-7 and J usage is TRBJ2-5, with a possible D match to TRBD2 (6 bases). CDR1 is SSHAT and CDR2 is FNYEAQ in the germline V gene (reference sequence). There are 15 residues in the CDR3. The full variable domain, rest sourced from reference TRBV7-7 and TRBJ2-5, is GAGVSQSPRYKVTKRGQDVTLRCDPISSHATLYWYQQALGQGPEFLTYFNYEAQPDKSGLPSDRFSAERPEGSISTLTIQRTEQRDSAMYRCASSSVPGVEETQYFGPGTRLLVL.

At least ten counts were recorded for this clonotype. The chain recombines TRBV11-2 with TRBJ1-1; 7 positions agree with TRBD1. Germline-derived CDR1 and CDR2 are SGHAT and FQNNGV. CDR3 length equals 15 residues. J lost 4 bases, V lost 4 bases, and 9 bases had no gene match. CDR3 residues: CASSSKTGYATEAFF. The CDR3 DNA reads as TGTGCCAGCAGCTCCAAGACAGGGTACGCCACTGAAGCTTTCTTT.

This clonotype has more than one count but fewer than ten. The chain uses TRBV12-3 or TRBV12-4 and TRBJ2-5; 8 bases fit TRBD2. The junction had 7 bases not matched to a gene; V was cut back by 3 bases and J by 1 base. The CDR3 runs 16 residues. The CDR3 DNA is TGTGCCAGCAGTTTTGTTAGCGGGACGCCCCAAGAGACCCAGTACTTC. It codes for CASSFVSGTPQETQYF.

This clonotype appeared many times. The CDR3 here is CSARDPSHGQGAPGELFF. CDR3 nucleotide sequence: TGCAGTGCTAGAGATCCCTCCCACGGACAGGGGGCGCCCGGGGAGCTGTTTTTT. The chain combines TRBV20-1 with TRBJ2-2; 11 bases agree with TRBD1. CDR1 DFQATT and CDR2 SNEGSKA come from the germline V gene (reference sequence). The CDR3 contains 18 residues. V was pared by 0 bases and J by 6 bases, with 12 bases of the junction left unmatched.

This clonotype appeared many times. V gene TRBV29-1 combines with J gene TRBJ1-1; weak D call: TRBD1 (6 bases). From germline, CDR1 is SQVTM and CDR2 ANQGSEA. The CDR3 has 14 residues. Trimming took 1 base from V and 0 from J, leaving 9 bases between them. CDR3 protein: CSVEVDRLNTEAFF. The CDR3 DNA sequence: TGCAGCGTTGAAGTCGACAGGTTGAACACTGAAGCTTTCTTT.

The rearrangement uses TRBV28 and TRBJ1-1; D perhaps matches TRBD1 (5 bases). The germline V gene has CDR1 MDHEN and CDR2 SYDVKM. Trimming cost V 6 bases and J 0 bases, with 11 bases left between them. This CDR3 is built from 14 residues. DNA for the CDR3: TGTGCCAGCAGGCTTGGGGGTATGAACACTGAAGCTTTCTTT. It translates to CASRLGGMNTEAFF.

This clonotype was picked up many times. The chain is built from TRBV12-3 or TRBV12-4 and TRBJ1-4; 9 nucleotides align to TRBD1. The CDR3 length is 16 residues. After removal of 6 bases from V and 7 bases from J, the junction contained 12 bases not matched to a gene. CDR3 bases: TGTGCCAGCAGAGGGGGGACAGGGCTCAGGGGTGAAAAACTGTTTTTT. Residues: CASRGGTGLRGEKLFF.

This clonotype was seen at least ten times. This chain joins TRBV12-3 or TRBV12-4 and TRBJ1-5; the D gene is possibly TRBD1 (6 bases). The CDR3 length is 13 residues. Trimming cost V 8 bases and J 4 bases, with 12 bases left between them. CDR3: CASVLGGNQPQHF. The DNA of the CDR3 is TGTGCCAGCGTCTTAGGGGGGAATCAGCCCCAGCATTTT.

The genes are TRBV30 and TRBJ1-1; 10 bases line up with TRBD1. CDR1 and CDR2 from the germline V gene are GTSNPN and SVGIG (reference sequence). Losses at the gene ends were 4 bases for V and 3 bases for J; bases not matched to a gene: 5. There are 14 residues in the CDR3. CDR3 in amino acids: CAWTLDRGDTEAFF. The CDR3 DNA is TGTGCCTGGACCCTGGACAGGGGGGACACTGAAGCTTTCTTT.

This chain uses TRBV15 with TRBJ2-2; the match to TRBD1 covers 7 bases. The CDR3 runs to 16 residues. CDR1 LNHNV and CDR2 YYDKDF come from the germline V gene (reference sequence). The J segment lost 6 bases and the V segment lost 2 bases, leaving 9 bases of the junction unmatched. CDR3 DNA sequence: TGTGCCACCAGCAGACGGCGTGAAGGGGGCTCCGGGGAGCTGTTTTTT. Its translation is CATSRRREGGSGELFF.

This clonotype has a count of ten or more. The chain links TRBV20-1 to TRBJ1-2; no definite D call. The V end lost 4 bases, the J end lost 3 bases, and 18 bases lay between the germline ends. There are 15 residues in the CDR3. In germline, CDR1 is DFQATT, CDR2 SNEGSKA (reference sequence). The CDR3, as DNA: TGCAGTGCTAATGTGGCAGGCGGCGCGGACTATGGCTACACCTTC. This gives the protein CSANVAGGADYGYTF.